Shown below are 20 T cell receptor beta chains from a single sample sequenced in a study of T and B cells in COVID-19 patients. Blood genomic DNA input for TRB amplification was 250-500 ng. BIOMED2 TRB-A/B primer pools were used in multiplex TRB PCR. TCRdb re-called the multiplex PCR reads through MiXCR, storing one row per CDR3 protein. This sample has 3,500 to 4,500 distinct CDR3 sequences; under 30% occur once, and the top ten carry 15% to 20%. Sequencing was performed on blood. All receptors come from a human donor with active COVID-19.

This clonotype is medium-sized by share. The gene calls are TRBV12-3 or TRBV12-4 and TRBJ2-2, with D tentatively TRBD2 (7 bases). The ends were cut back, 6 bases at V and 1 base at J, with 12 bases in the middle. CDR3 length: 15 amino acids. The CDR3 spells CASRGGGLNTGELFF. The CDR3 DNA follows: TGTGCCAGCAGAGGGGGGGGCCTGAACACCGGGGAGCTGTTTTTT.

The V call is TRBV2, the J call TRBJ2-5; tentative D call: TRBD1 (5 bases). The V end lost 5 bases, the J end lost 5 bases, and 15 bases lay between the germline ends. The germline V gene encodes CDR1 SNHLY and CDR2 FYNNEI. This CDR3 region has 14 residues. The CDR3 region is CASSQDQGTETQYF. DNA for the CDR3: TGTGCCAGCAGTCAAGACCAGGGAACGGAGACCCAGTACTTC.

This clonotype showed up just a few times. This chain links TRBV5-1 with TRBJ2-1; TRBD2 aligns across 10 bases. From germline, CDR1 is SGHRS and CDR2 YFSETQ. Trimming at V came to 3 bases and at J to 4 bases, leaving 4 bases not matched to a gene. The CDR3 covers 15 residues. The CDR3 spells CASSSTTSGYNEQFF. Written as DNA, the CDR3 is TGCGCCAGCAGCTCTACGACTAGCGGGTACAATGAGCAGTTCTTC.

This clonotype is judged medium-sized (0.01 to 0.1%). The chain joins TRBV5-5 to TRBJ2-5; D is possibly TRBD2 (6 bases). V gave up 1 base and J gave up 7 bases, with 8 bases separating them. The CDR3 is 12 amino acids. Germline CDR1 SGHKS, CDR2 YYEKEE (reference sequence). The CDR3: CASSLLEGTQYF. CDR3 coding DNA: TGTGCCAGCAGCTTGCTGGAGGGGACCCAGTACTTC.

Sample share makes this clonotype medium-sized. The chain has TRBV5-1 and TRBJ1-2, with TRBD1 matching 7 bases. V dropped 0 bases and J dropped 5; count of bases not matched to a gene: 4. Germline V CDR1 and CDR2: SGHRS, YFSETQ. This CDR3 has 14 residues. The CDR3 spells CASSLVAGGYGYTF. CDR3 nucleotides: TGCGCCAGCAGCTTGGTGGCAGGGGGGTATGGCTACACCTTC.

The chain joins TRBV5-1 to TRBJ2-1; D possibly corresponds to TRBD2 (7 bases). V lost 5 bases, J lost 7 bases, and 22 bases lay in between. The CDR3 is made up of 16 amino acids. Germline V gene sequence: CDR1 SGHRS, CDR2 YFSETQ. The DNA for the CDR3 is TGCGCCAGCAGAGTTGGGTGGCGGGGGCCTCTAAATGAGCAGTTCTTC. It specifies CASRVGWRGPLNEQFF.

The V call is TRBV19, the J call TRBJ2-1, with 8 bases fitting TRBD1. The CDR3 is made up of 15 amino acids. J lost 5 bases, V lost 6 bases, and 9 bases had no gene match. Germline V gene lookup returns CDR1 LNHDA and CDR2 SQIVND (reference sequence). The CDR3 region has the DNA TGTGCCAGTAGCCCCCGGACAGGGCTTAACAATGAGCAGTTCTTC. It codes for CASSPRTGLNNEQFF.

This chain connects TRBV7-2 to TRBJ2-7; 8 nucleotides match TRBD2. The ends lost 5 bases at V and 2 bases at J; junction bases unmatched: 5. This CDR3 has 14 residues. Germline lookup yields CDR1 SGHTA and CDR2 FQGNSA. For the CDR3, the DNA is TGTGCCAGCAGCCCGTGGACTAGCACCTACGAGCAGTACTTC. As protein: CASSPWTSTYEQYF. Complete variable domain (other parts from reference TRBV7-2 and TRBJ2-7): GAGVSQSPSNKVTEKGKDVELRCDPISGHTALYWYRQSLGQGLEFLIYFQGNSAPDKSGLPSDRFSAERTGGSVSTLTIQRTQQEDSAVYLCASSPWTSTYEQYFGPGTRLTVT.

This clonotype is labeled as medium-sized (0.01 to 0.1%). The chain combines TRBV28 with TRBJ2-1; 10 bases are a match to TRBD2. From germline, CDR1 is MDHEN and CDR2 SYDVKM. V lost 5 bases and J lost 0; bases outside the gene matches: 13. The CDR3 runs 19 residues. CDR3 coding DNA: TGTGCCAGCAGTCGAACCCCGGGACTAGCGCCTAGCTCCTACAATGAGCAGTTCTTC. This gives the protein CASSRTPGLAPSSYNEQFF.

The V and J genes are TRBV6-5 and TRBJ1-2; the match to TRBD1 covers 10 bases. The CDR3 runs to 18 residues. J gave up 4 bases and V 6 bases, and 17 bases lay outside the gene matches. The germline V gene encodes CDR1 MNHEY and CDR2 SVGAGI. As DNA, the CDR3 is TGTGCCAGCAGATCGACAGGGACAGGGGTTTCGCGCGGCTATGGCTACACCTTC. It is translated as CASRSTGTGVSRGYGYTF.

The sample holds a few counts of this clonotype. This chain joins TRBV10-3 and TRBJ1-1; maybe TRBD1 (5 bases). The ends were cut back, 10 bases at V and 1 base at J, with 22 bases in the middle. CDR3 length: 16 amino acids. Germline CDR1 ENHRY, CDR2 SYGVKD. In nucleotides, the CDR3 is TGTGCCACCCTTAAGAACCCACAGGCCCCGAACACTGAAGCTTTCTTT. This codes for CATLKNPQAPNTEAFF.

In its sample, this clonotype was seen once. The DNA for the CDR3 is TGTGCCAGTCTCCTGGGACAGGGCATACGGGAGCTGTTTTTT. Encoded protein: CASLLGQGIRELFF. The chain uses TRBV19 and TRBJ2-2; TRBD1 matches at 9 bases. The CDR3 extends over 14 amino acids. J gave up 9 bases and V 8 bases, and 10 bases lay outside the gene matches. Germline loops: CDR1 LNHDA, CDR2 SQIVND (reference sequence).

The chain links TRBV6-2 or TRBV6-3 to TRBJ2-3; TRBD2 aligns across 10 bases. The length of the CDR3 is 15 residues. Germline CDR1 reads MNHEY; CDR2 reads SVGEGT. Trimming took 6 bases from V and 1 from J; bases not matched to a gene: 4. The CDR3 loop reads CASSLTSGGTDTQYF. CDR3 nucleotides: TGTGCCAGCAGCCTCACTAGCGGGGGCACAGATACGCAGTATTTT.

This clonotype rates as medium-sized. The CDR3 loop is CASSYRDYTGELFF. The CDR3 DNA reads TGTGCCAGCAGTTATCGGGATTACACCGGGGAGCTGTTTTTT. The chain couples TRBV6-2 or TRBV6-3 to TRBJ2-2; weak D call: TRBD2 (5 bases). V was clipped by 3 bases and J by 3 bases, with 8 bases between them. Germline V lookup: CDR1 MNHEY, CDR2 SVGEGT. This CDR3 comprises 14 residues.

The genes are TRBV7-2 and TRBJ1-5; no clear D. The germline V gene has CDR1 SGHTA and CDR2 FQGNSA. The CDR3 covers 16 residues. V shed 5 bases and J shed 7 bases, with 21 bases lying between them. CDR3 protein: CASSLGSWADFQPQHF. The CDR3 region has the DNA TGTGCCAGCAGCCTTGGGAGCTGGGCGGATTTCCAGCCCCAGCATTTT.

By sample share, this clonotype is medium-sized. The V gene is TRBV5-4, the J gene TRBJ2-1, with D possibly TRBD1 on 5 matching bases. Germline CDR1 and CDR2: SGHNT and YYREEE (reference sequence). V lost 4 bases and J 3 bases, leaving 14 bases between the germline ends. CDR3 length equals 15 residues. The CDR3 reads CASSLSGSGYNEQFF. The CDR3 DNA reads as TGTGCCAGCAGCCTATCAGGGTCTGGCTACAATGAGCAGTTCTTC.

In this sample, this clonotype is large (0.1 to 1%). The chain links TRBV29-1 to TRBJ2-3; D gene ambiguous. Trimming removed 4 bases at V and 5 bases at J, with 7 bases between. CDR1 and CDR2 (germline): SQVTM, ANQGSEA. This CDR3 comprises 11 residues. CDR3: CSVGSEDTQYF. For the CDR3, the DNA is TGCAGCGTTGGAAGCGAAGATACGCAGTATTTT.

This clonotype was counted a few times. The chain is built from TRBV12-3 or TRBV12-4 and TRBJ2-7; no reliable D call. Trimming shortened V by 3 bases and J by 7 bases, and 19 bases separated the two germline ends. This CDR3 has 15 residues. CDR3 DNA: TGTGCCAGCAGTTTTTTACGCAGTCCCTACGAGGAGCAGTACTTC. The encoded protein is CASSFLRSPYEEQYF.

J is TRBJ2-3 and V is TRBV28; D may be TRBD1 (5 bases). The CDR3 sequence is 13 residues long. V lost 6 bases and J lost 0, with 7 bases in between. Looked up from germline, CDR1 is MDHEN and CDR2 is SYDVKM. CDR3 in DNA: TGTGCCAGCAGCAGGGAAAGCACAGATACGCAGTATTTT. It encodes CASSRESTDTQYF.

This clonotype is medium-sized. The rearrangement links TRBV5-1 to TRBJ2-1, with D possibly TRBD2 on 7 matching bases. V lost 4 bases and J lost 5, with 13 bases in between. This CDR3 is 14 amino acids long. Germline V gene data show CDR1 as SGHRS and CDR2 as YFSETQ. The CDR3 region is CASSVQRDNNEQFF. The CDR3 region has the DNA TGCGCCAGCAGCGTCCAGCGGGACAACAATGAGCAGTTCTTC.